Listed below are T cell receptor beta chains from one sample, sequenced in a study of PD-L1 blockade in urothelial cancer. Using immunoSEQ multiplex PCR, the repertoire was profiled, and TCRdb retains in-frame clones only, with some absent. Of some 90,000 clones listed, roughly 90% are singletons. The sample here was PBMCs, taken around atezolizumab (anti-PD-L1) treatment. These receptors all come from a woman older than 75 with urothelial cancer. Each CDR3 is given with its conserved first and last residue. D genes are given only for firm matches. Rows give clone size only sometimes, using once, few, many, or a class for an expanded clone.

abundance	j_gene	v_gene	d_gene	CDR3nt	CDR3aa
.	TRBJ2-2	TRBV10-2	.	TGCGCCAGCAGTGTGCGAAACACCGGGGAGCTGTTTTTT	CASSVRNTGELFF
.	TRBJ1-2	TRBV5-6	.	TGTGCCAGCAGCTTGGACAGAAAACCCTATGGCTACACCTTC	CASSLDRKPYGYTF
.	TRBJ2-5	TRBV9	.	TGTGCCAGCAGCGTAGGCGGCGGACGGGATCTTGAGACCCAGTACTTC	CASSVGGGRDLETQYF
.	TRBJ1-4	TRBV9	.	TGTGCCAGCAGCGCCTTACCGGGACTGATTAATGAAAAACTGTTTTTT	CASSALPGLINEKLFF
.	TRBJ2-1	TRBV27	TRBD2	TGTGCCAGCAGTTTGAGAGTGCAGATCGGCGGGGGGGGCAATGAGCAGTTCTTC	CASSLRVQIGGGGNEQFF
once	TRBJ1-5	TRBV6-5	.	TGTGCCAGCAGTTTTGGGGGGAGCAATCAGCCCCAGCATTTT	CASSFGGSNQPQHF
few	TRBJ2-7	TRBV10-1	.	TGCGCCAGCAGTGGGAGCTCCTACGAGCAGTACTTC	CASSGSSYEQYF
.	TRBJ2-1	TRBV29-1	TRBD1	TGCAGCGCTGAATATGGGACAGGGCTGGATCAGCAGTTCTTC	CSAEYGTGLDQQFF
.	TRBJ2-3	TRBV18	TRBD2	TGTGCCAGCTCACCAAGACTAGCGGGAGTTGGTACAGATACGCAGTATTTT	CASSPRLAGVGTDTQYF
.	TRBJ1-5	TRBV28	.	TGTGCCAGCAGTTTAGTTTATAGCAATCAGCCCCAGCATTTT	CASSLVYSNQPQHF
few	TRBJ2-2	TRBV7-3	TRBD2	TGTGCCAGCAGCTCTGGACTAGCGGGAGCTCTCGGGGAGCTGTTTTTT	CASSSGLAGALGELFF
.	TRBJ1-3	TRBV5-1	TRBD1	TGCGCCAGCAGCTCCTACAGGGGAGGCAGCTCTGGAAACACCATATATTTT	CASSSYRGGSSGNTIYF
.	TRBJ1-5	TRBV6-1	TRBD1	TGTGCCAGCACCACGACAGGGAATCAGCCCCAGCATTTT	CASTTTGNQPQHF
.	TRBJ1-5	TRBV5-8	TRBD1	TGTGCCAGCAGCCTCGGACAGGTTGATAATCAGCCCCAGCATTTT	CASSLGQVDNQPQHF
.	TRBJ1-1	TRBV30	.	TGTGCCTGGAGTCGGTCCCGGGAGGCTGAAGCTTTCTTT	CAWSRSREAEAFF
.	TRBJ1-1	TRBV27	.	TGTGCCAGCAGTCGCGGGGGGCTGAACACTGAAGCTTTCTTT	CASSRGGLNTEAFF
.	TRBJ2-7	TRBV9	.	TGTGCCAGCAGCGGAGGTTTCCAGAGCTCCTACGAGCAGTACTTC	CASSGGFQSSYEQYF